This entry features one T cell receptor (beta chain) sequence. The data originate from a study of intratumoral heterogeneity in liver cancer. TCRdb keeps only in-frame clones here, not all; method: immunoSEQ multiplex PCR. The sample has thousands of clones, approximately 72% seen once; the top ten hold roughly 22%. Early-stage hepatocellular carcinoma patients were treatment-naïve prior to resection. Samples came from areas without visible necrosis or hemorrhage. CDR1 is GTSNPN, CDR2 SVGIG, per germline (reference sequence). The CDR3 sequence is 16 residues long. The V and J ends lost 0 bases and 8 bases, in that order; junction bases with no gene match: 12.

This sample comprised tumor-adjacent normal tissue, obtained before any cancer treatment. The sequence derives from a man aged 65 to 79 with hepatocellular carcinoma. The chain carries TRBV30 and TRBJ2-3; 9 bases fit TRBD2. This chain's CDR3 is CAWSVRAGGLDGTQYF. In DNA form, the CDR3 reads TGTGCCTGGAGTGTACGGGCGGGGGGGCTGGACGGTACGCAGTATTTT.